This is a list of T cell receptor beta chains from one sample in a study of response to subunit inactivated influenza vaccine. In TCRdb, the RT-PCR reads were re-called with MiXCR into one record per CDR3 protein. The table includes about 650,000 distinct CDR3 sequences, approximately 15% detected once. The material was PBMCs from blood, obtained 14 days before vaccination. The source of these receptors is a man aged 50 to 59 who received an inactivated influenza vaccine. The CDR3 runs from the conserved cysteine through the conserved F or W. Fields, in order: V gene, J gene, D gene, clone size, CDR3 protein, CDR3 DNA. A D gene is named only where the DNA matches it firmly. Clone sizes are given selectively: once, few, many, or a class where the clone is expanded.

v_gene: TRBV5-1; j_gene: TRBJ2-5; d_gene: -; abundance: few; CDR3aa: CASSLRPDSGTQYF; CDR3nt: TGCGCCAGCAGCTTAAGACCCGATTCGGGGACCCAGTACTTC
v_gene: TRBV12-3/TRBV12-4; j_gene: TRBJ2-1; d_gene: TRBD2; abundance: few; CDR3aa: CASTRLAGAYEQFF; CDR3nt: TGTGCCAGCACCAGACTAGCGGGAGCTTATGAGCAGTTCTTC
v_gene: TRBV29-1; j_gene: TRBJ2-2; d_gene: -; abundance: few; CDR3aa: CSVEWIGGAGTGELFF; CDR3nt: TGCAGCGTTGAATGGATTGGGGGCGCGGGTACCGGGGAGCTGTTTTTT
v_gene: TRBV12-3/TRBV12-4; j_gene: TRBJ1-1; d_gene: TRBD1; abundance: few; CDR3aa: CASSSGQGITEAFF; CDR3nt: TGTGCCAGCAGTTCAGGACAGGGAATCACTGAAGCTTTCTTT
v_gene: TRBV10-3; j_gene: TRBJ2-3; d_gene: TRBD2; abundance: few; CDR3aa: CAISTSGLVDTQYF; CDR3nt: TGTGCCATCAGTACTAGCGGGCTCGTGGATACGCAGTATTTT
v_gene: TRBV11-2; j_gene: TRBJ2-3; d_gene: TRBD2; abundance: few; CDR3aa: CASSFSTSGRKSTDTQYF; CDR3nt: TGTGCCAGCAGCTTTTCAACTAGCGGGAGGAAGAGCACAGATACGCAGTATTTT
v_gene: TRBV10-3; j_gene: TRBJ1-6; d_gene: -; abundance: -; CDR3aa: CAISPGANSPLHF; CDR3nt: TGTGCCATCAGTCCCGGGGCGAATTCACCCCTCCACTTT
v_gene: TRBV11-3; j_gene: TRBJ2-1; d_gene: -; abundance: -; CDR3aa: CASSPGPLRYNEQFF; CDR3nt: TGTGCCAGCAGCCCGGGACCGTTACGGTACAATGAGCAGTTCTTC
v_gene: TRBV28; j_gene: TRBJ2-3; d_gene: TRBD2; abundance: -; CDR3aa: CASNSQGRRGGTDTQYF; CDR3nt: TGTGCCAGCAATTCCCAAGGCAGGCGGGGGGGCACAGATACGCAGTATTTT
v_gene: TRBV15; j_gene: TRBJ1-2; d_gene: -; abundance: many; CDR3aa: CATSRGTADYGYTF; CDR3nt: TGTGCCACCAGCAGAGGTACAGCTGACTATGGCTACACCTTC
v_gene: TRBV29-1; j_gene: TRBJ2-3; d_gene: TRBD1; abundance: -; CDR3aa: CSVEQGVDTQYF; CDR3nt: TGCAGCGTTGAGCAGGGGGTTGATACGCAGTATTTT
v_gene: TRBV6-5; j_gene: TRBJ2-1; d_gene: TRBD2; abundance: few; CDR3aa: CASSYRAGGFGEQFF; CDR3nt: TGTGCCAGCAGTTACCGAGCGGGAGGTTTCGGTGAGCAGTTCTTC
v_gene: TRBV20-1; j_gene: TRBJ2-5; d_gene: -; abundance: few; CDR3aa: CSANHHRGGGETQYF; CDR3nt: TGCAGTGCCAACCACCACAGGGGGGGTGGAGAGACCCAGTACTTC
v_gene: TRBV27; j_gene: TRBJ2-3; d_gene: TRBD2; abundance: many; CDR3aa: CASSLSPTWGRVDTQYF; CDR3nt: TGTGCCAGCAGTTTATCGCCGACTTGGGGGAGGGTTGATACGCAGTATTTT
v_gene: TRBV12-3/TRBV12-4; j_gene: TRBJ2-7; d_gene: -; abundance: few; CDR3aa: CASSRGGWLGEQYF; CDR3nt: TGTGCCAGCTCTCGAGGGGGTTGGTTGGGGGAGCAGTACTTC
v_gene: TRBV7-9; j_gene: TRBJ1-2; d_gene: TRBD1; abundance: -; CDR3aa: CASSLAGTGINYGYTF; CDR3nt: TGTGCCAGCAGCCTTGCCGGGACAGGAATAAACTATGGCTACACCTTC
v_gene: TRBV5-1; j_gene: TRBJ2-5; d_gene: TRBD2; abundance: few; CDR3aa: CASSLARTSGGFQETQYF; CDR3nt: TGCGCCAGCAGCTTGGCAAGGACTAGCGGGGGGTTCCAAGAGACCCAGTACTTC